The 22 T cell receptor beta chains reported below all come from one sample, sequenced in a study of regulatory T cells in long-lasting Graves disease. Time point noted: newly diagnosed GD, antithyroid drugs for less than 3 months. PBMC-derived RNA was used for the TCR library. Through Arm-PCR of CDR3 regions and iRepertoire HTBI primers, TCR beta libraries were built. TCRdb re-called the multiplex PCR reads through MiXCR, storing one row per CDR3 protein. The sample lists approximately 490,000 distinct CDR3 sequences; 15% to 20% were seen once. Another study also made use of these data, one on T cells in Graves' hyperthyroidism and ophthalmopathy.

This sample comprised peripheral blood mononuclear cells (PBMCs), obtained at new diagnosis, from a patient treated with antithyroid drugs. These TCRs come from a middle-aged man with Graves disease.

The chain joins TRBV27 to TRBJ2-7; D possibly uses TRBD1 or TRBD2 (6 bases each). There are 19 residues in the CDR3. Germline V gene sequence: CDR1 MNHEY, CDR2 SMNVEV (reference sequence). The V and J ends lost 0 bases and 4 bases respectively, with 25 bases between them. As DNA, the CDR3 is TGTGCCAGCAGTTTATCGCGGGACACCATCGACCGTTCTCTTTACGAGCAGTACTTC. It encodes CASSLSRDTIDRSLYEQYF.

This clonotype was seen a few times. The chain joins TRBV5-1 to TRBJ1-1; maybe TRBD1 (6 bases). CDR3 length: 14 amino acids. Between the trimmed V and J ends, which lost 3 bases and 3 bases, there was a span of 12 bases. Germline V gene data show CDR1 as SGHRS and CDR2 as YFSETQ. The chain's CDR3 is CASSSASGDTEAFF. DNA of the CDR3: TGCGCCAGCAGCTCGGCTTCAGGGGACACTGAAGCTTTCTTT.

The chain carries TRBV4-1 and TRBJ2-3; D might be TRBD1 (6 bases). This CDR3 is built from 17 residues. The V end was cut by 0 bases, the J end by 1 base, with 14 bases between. Germline loops: CDR1 MGHRA, CDR2 YSYEKL. In nucleotides, the CDR3 is TGCGCCAGCAGCCAAGATGGTGGCAGGGGAGGCACAGATACGCAGTATTTT. Its translation: CASSQDGGRGGTDTQYF.

The chain carries TRBV15 and TRBJ2-2; TRBD1 might be the D (5 bases). Between the trimmed V and J ends, which lost 0 bases and 7 bases, there was a span of 9 bases. The germline V gene has CDR1 LNHNV and CDR2 YYDKDF (reference sequence). The CDR3 length is 14 residues. This chain's CDR3 is CATSRDREDGELFF. In nucleotides, the CDR3 is TGTGCCACCAGCAGAGACAGGGAAGACGGGGAGCTGTTTTTT.

This clonotype was recorded many times. The chain is built from TRBV7-3 and TRBJ2-5, with unresolved D. Germline CDR1 SGHTA, CDR2 FQGTGA. The CDR3 is 14 amino acids. Trimming removed 5 bases from V and 2 bases from J, with 12 bases in between. CDR3 protein: CASSISGYQETQYF. CDR3 bases: TGTGCCAGCAGCATCTCCGGGTATCAAGAGACCCAGTACTTC.

At least ten counts were recorded for this clonotype. The chain links TRBV2 to TRBJ2-2; TRBD2 is a possible D gene (5 bases). V lost 0 bases, J lost 4 bases, and 12 bases lay in between. Germline V gene lookup returns CDR1 SNHLY and CDR2 FYNNEI. The CDR3 runs 16 residues. CDR3: CASSEALPGSTGELFF. The CDR3 DNA is TGTGCCAGCAGTGAAGCGCTTCCGGGATCCACCGGGGAGCTGTTTTTT.

Ten or more counts support this clonotype. The CDR3 DNA reads TGTGCCAGCAGTTACTCGCAGCAGCAGTACTATGGCTACACCTTC. Translation gives CASSYSQQQYYGYTF. The chain uses TRBV6-5 and TRBJ1-2; D unclear. The CDR3 runs to 15 residues. The V and J ends lost 0 bases and 3 bases respectively, with 11 bases between them. The germline V gene has CDR1 MNHEY and CDR2 SVGAGI.

In nucleotides, the CDR3 is TGTGCCAGCAGTTTAGGAGGCCACTACAATGAGCAGTTCTTC. This gives the protein CASSLGGHYNEQFF. V and J are TRBV12-3 or TRBV12-4 and TRBJ2-1, with no clear D. This CDR3 is 14 amino acids long. Deletions cut 1 base from V and 3 bases from J, with 7 bases between.

V and J are TRBV6-2 or TRBV6-3 and TRBJ2-4; no reliable D call. This CDR3 region has 13 residues. In germline, CDR1 is MNHEY, CDR2 SVGEGT. The germline V and J ends were trimmed by 8 bases and 3 bases, with 11 bases remaining between them. The CDR3, as DNA: TGTGCCAGCTGCAGGCTAGACAAAAACATTCAGTACTTC. Translation gives CASCRLDKNIQYF.

CDR3: CSATAGGPTDTQYF. The DNA of the CDR3 is TGCAGTGCTACAGCGGGAGGGCCCACAGATACGCAGTATTTT. The genes are TRBV20-1 and TRBJ2-3; 10 bases align to TRBD2. Germline V gene lookup returns CDR1 DFQATT and CDR2 SNEGSKA (reference sequence). The CDR3 has 14 residues. The ends lost 4 bases at V and 2 bases at J; junction bases unmatched: 3.

This clonotype was detected many times. The rearrangement links TRBV7-9 to TRBJ2-7, with a possible D match to TRBD2 (5 bases). Germline CDR1 reads SEHNR; CDR2 reads FQNEAQ (reference sequence). This CDR3 is built from 13 residues. Trimming cost V 5 bases and J 5 bases, with 13 bases left between them. The DNA of the CDR3 is TGTGCCAGCAGCCGCGCCGGGAACGACGAGCAGTACTTC. Translated, it gives CASSRAGNDEQYF.

This clonotype was observed at least ten times. The chain recombines TRBV11-2 with TRBJ2-2, with D perhaps matching TRBD1 or TRBD2 (6 bases each). V dropped 0 bases and J dropped 6 bases, with 20 bases sitting between them. The CDR3 is made up of 18 amino acids. Germline CDR1 SGHAT, CDR2 FQNNGV. The CDR3: CASSLDYRRGPMSGELFF. Written as DNA, the CDR3 is TGTGCCAGCAGCTTAGATTATCGACGGGGGCCCATGTCCGGGGAGCTGTTTTTT.

This clonotype was counted many times. The chain recombines TRBV12-3 or TRBV12-4 with TRBJ2-7, with 11 bases fitting TRBD2. V gave up 6 bases and J gave up 3 bases; unmatched junction bases: 10. The CDR3 has 16 residues. The CDR3 reads CASRGGTSGGSYEQYF. In DNA, the CDR3 is TGTGCCAGCAGGGGAGGGACTAGCGGAGGAAGCTACGAGCAGTACTTC.

This clonotype was found many times. The rearrangement joins TRBV28 to TRBJ2-7; 8 nucleotides line up with TRBD2. The junction had 10 bases not matched to a gene; V was cut back by 5 bases and J by 4 bases. The CDR3 is made up of 15 amino acids. CDR1 is MDHEN and CDR2 is SYDVKM in the germline V gene. The CDR3 nucleotides read TGTGCCAGCAGTCCTCTCGGGGGGGGAGAGTACGAGCAGTACTTC. This codes for CASSPLGGGEYEQYF.

This chain uses TRBV3-1 with TRBJ2-2; 8 bases match TRBD2. Germline CDR1 and CDR2: LGHDT and YNNKEL (reference sequence). The CDR3 runs 16 residues. V shed 0 bases and J 6 bases; nucleotides not matched to a gene: 6. The CDR3: CASSQEGSGIPGELFF. Here the CDR3 DNA reads TGTGCCAGCAGCCAAGAGGGTAGCGGGATACCCGGGGAGCTGTTTTTT.

This clonotype occurred many times. The chain carries TRBV20-1 and TRBJ2-7; TRBD2 aligns across 10 bases. This CDR3 is 14 amino acids long. V dropped 0 bases and J dropped 4; count of bases not matched to a gene: 3. Germline V gene data show CDR1 as DFQATT and CDR2 as SNEGSKA (reference sequence). In nucleotides, the CDR3 is TGCAGTGCTAGAGATTCACTAGCGGGATACGAGCAGTACTTC. It encodes CSARDSLAGYEQYF.

Ten or more counts support this clonotype. The DNA for the CDR3 is TGTGCCAGCAGTCAGGGGGCGAGTCAGCCCCAGCATTTT. Its translation is CASSQGASQPQHF. The chain recombines TRBV6-1 with TRBJ1-5; 8 bases map to TRBD1. This CDR3 spans 13 amino acids. The germline CDR1 and CDR2 sequences are MNHNS and SASEGT. Losses at the gene ends were 5 bases for V and 6 bases for J; bases not matched to a gene: 3.

The genes are TRBV7-2 and TRBJ1-3; D is unresolved. Germline CDR1 and CDR2: SGHTA and FQGNSA. V was pared by 0 bases and J by 2 bases, with 8 bases between. This CDR3 is 15 amino acids long. The CDR3 loop is CASSLAGPPGNTIYF. The CDR3 DNA follows: TGTGCCAGCAGCTTAGCGGGCCCCCCTGGAAACACCATATATTTT.

The chain employs TRBV20-1 and TRBJ2-1; 9 bases fit TRBD2. This CDR3 is built from 14 residues. In germline, CDR1 is DFQATT, CDR2 SNEGSKA (reference sequence). With 0 bases clipped from V and 6 bases from J, the junction kept 3 bases outside the gene matches. In DNA, the CDR3 is TGCAGTGCTAGAGACACTAGCGGGCTCAATGAGCAGTTCTTC. Encoded protein: CSARDTSGLNEQFF.

This clonotype was seen at least ten times. This chain connects TRBV7-3 to TRBJ2-2; D remains unclear. The CDR3 covers 16 residues. Germline V gene data show CDR1 as SGHTA and CDR2 as FQGTGA. The V and J ends lost 2 bases and 0 bases respectively, with 10 bases between them. In DNA form, the CDR3 reads TGTGCCAGCAGCTTATCTGGACCCGCGAACACCGGGGAGCTGTTTTTT. Translation: CASSLSGPANTGELFF.

This clonotype came up a few times. The chain links TRBV29-1 to TRBJ2-7, with D hard to call. Germline V CDR1 and CDR2: SQVTM, ANQGSEA. This CDR3 region has 13 residues. V lost 4 bases and J 1 base, leaving 11 bases between the germline ends. Here the CDR3 reads CSVASRLSYEQYF. CDR3 in DNA: TGCAGCGTTGCCTCGAGGTTGTCCTACGAGCAGTACTTC.

This clonotype occurred many times. This chain uses TRBV28 with TRBJ2-7; possibly TRBD2 for D (6 bases). The V and J ends lost 4 bases and 7 bases respectively, with 11 bases between them. The CDR3 loop spans 12 amino acids. The germline CDR1 and CDR2 sequences are MDHEN and SYDVKM. The CDR3 reads CASSSGLREQYF. The CDR3 DNA is TGTGCCAGCAGTTCGGGACTCCGGGAGCAGTACTTC.